This TCR beta chain was recorded in a study of blood T cell repertoires in COVID-19. Generated by immunoSEQ multiplex PCR, the TCRdb table keeps only in-frame clones and is missing some. Among approximately 300,000 clones listed, around 87% were seen once. The CDR3 sequence is 15 residues long. V lost 3 bases to trimming and J lost 4 bases; unmatched junction nucleotides: 7. CDR1 is SGHRS and CDR2 is YFSETQ in the germline V gene. Material: peripheral blood. The sequence was obtained from a woman between 45 and 60 years old who had recovered from COVID-19. The chain has TRBV5-1 and TRBJ1-1, with TRBD1 matching over 9 bases. DNA for the CDR3: TGCGCCAGCAGCTCCTACAGGGGGCGGGTCACTGAAGCTTTCTTT. This codes for CASSSYRGRVTEAFF.